The source of this TCR beta chain is a study of T cell changes during pregnancy in multiple sclerosis. Sequencing used immunoSEQ multiplex PCR; TCRdb keeps in-frame clones, though not all of them. The profile shows about 72,000 clones, about 89% of them singletons. This TCR was sampled from a female donor with multiple sclerosis, enrolled in a pregnancy study. The source material was peripheral blood, sampled in the second trimester of pregnancy.

The CDR3 reads CASGLFEGGAGLGEQFF. The CDR3 DNA reads TGTGCTAGTGGTTTGTTCGAAGGGGGCGCGGGGTTGGGTGAGCAGTTCTTC. This chain connects TRBV12-5 to TRBJ2-1; perhaps TRBD1 as D (7 bases). CDR1 and CDR2 from the germline V gene are LGHNT and FRNRAP. V was clipped by 2 bases and J by 9 bases, with 23 bases between them. The CDR3 is made up of 17 amino acids.